Listed below are T cell receptor beta chains from one sample, sequenced in a study of cytomegalovirus exposure and HLA in healthy donors. Method: immunoSEQ multiplex PCR; TCRdb's copy keeps in-frame clones and lacks some. The profile shows around 200,000 clones, 75% to 90% of them singletons. Sequenced: PBMCs. The receptors derive from a man aged 50 to 60 in good health and CMV-seronegative. Each CDR3 is given with its conserved first and last residue. Fields, in order: V gene, J gene, D gene, clone size, CDR3 length, CDR3 protein, CDR3 DNA. A D gene is named only where the DNA matches it firmly. Size is stated for part of the rows, as once, few or many counts, or as a class when the clone is expanded.

V gene: TRBV5-1; J gene: TRBJ1-3; D gene: .; clone size: once; CDR3 length: 17; CDR3 protein: CASSLGSRVSSGNTIYF; CDR3 DNA: TGCGCCAGCAGCTTGGGGTCCCGGGTTTCCTCTGGAAACACCATATATTTT
V gene: TRBV7-9; J gene: TRBJ2-5; D gene: TRBD2; clone size: .; CDR3 length: 16; CDR3 protein: CASSPLLAATKETQYF; CDR3 DNA: TGTGCCAGCAGCCCTTTGCTAGCGGCCACGAAGGAGACCCAGTACTTC
V gene: TRBV19; J gene: TRBJ2-3; D gene: .; clone size: .; CDR3 length: 15; CDR3 protein: CASSSRQAPTDTQYF; CDR3 DNA: TGTGCCAGTAGTTCCCGACAGGCTCCCACAGATACGCAGTATTTT
V gene: TRBV18; J gene: TRBJ1-4; D gene: TRBD1; clone size: .; CDR3 length: 16; CDR3 protein: CASSSSQGAGNEKLFF; CDR3 DNA: TGTGCCAGCTCATCCAGCCAGGGGGCCGGTAATGAAAAACTGTTTTTT
V gene: TRBV14; J gene: TRBJ1-3; D gene: .; clone size: .; CDR3 length: 15; CDR3 protein: CASSQPRLIGNTIYF; CDR3 DNA: TGTGCCAGCAGCCAACCCAGGCTTATAGGAAACACCATATATTTT
V gene: TRBV2; J gene: TRBJ1-2; D gene: TRBD1; clone size: .; CDR3 length: 16; CDR3 protein: CASSEWTGKALYGYTF; CDR3 DNA: TGTGCCAGCAGTGAGTGGACAGGGAAGGCTCTTTATGGCTACACCTTC
V gene: TRBV6-5; J gene: TRBJ1-1; D gene: .; clone size: few; CDR3 length: 15; CDR3 protein: CASSSPNSLNTEAFF; CDR3 DNA: TGTGCCAGCAGTTCCCCGAACAGCTTGAACACTGAAGCTTTCTTT
V gene: TRBV18; J gene: TRBJ2-7; D gene: .; clone size: .; CDR3 length: 14; CDR3 protein: CASSSLSGDYEQYF; CDR3 DNA: TGTGCCAGCTCATCACTGTCGGGGGACTACGAGCAGTACTTC
V gene: TRBV19; J gene: TRBJ2-7; D gene: .; clone size: .; CDR3 length: 16; CDR3 protein: CASSRSGTPPSYEQYF; CDR3 DNA: TGTGCCAGTAGTAGATCCGGGACACCCCCCTCCTACGAGCAGTACTTC
V gene: TRBV5-5; J gene: TRBJ2-3; D gene: .; clone size: .; CDR3 length: 13; CDR3 protein: CASRLSTGDTQYF; CDR3 DNA: TGTGCCAGCAGGTTGAGTACCGGGGATACGCAGTATTTT
V gene: TRBV5-4; J gene: TRBJ1-1; D gene: .; clone size: .; CDR3 length: 14; CDR3 protein: CASSFGVLNTEAFF; CDR3 DNA: TGTGCCAGCAGCTTTGGAGTTCTGAACACTGAAGCTTTCTTT
V gene: TRBV28; J gene: TRBJ1-2; D gene: TRBD1; clone size: few; CDR3 length: 14; CDR3 protein: CASSLRQGTYGYTF; CDR3 DNA: TGTGCCAGCAGTCTCCGACAGGGTACTTATGGCTACACCTTC
V gene: TRBV6-1; J gene: TRBJ1-5; D gene: .; clone size: .; CDR3 length: 14; CDR3 protein: CASRVGLRNQPQHF; CDR3 DNA: TGTGCCAGCAGGGTGGGACTCCGCAATCAGCCCCAGCATTTT
V gene: TRBV7-9; J gene: TRBJ2-3; D gene: TRBD2; clone size: .; CDR3 length: 14; CDR3 protein: CASSQIAGTDTQYF; CDR3 DNA: TGTGCCAGCAGCCAAATAGCGGGTACAGATACGCAGTATTTT
V gene: TRBV5-3; J gene: TRBJ1-1; D gene: .; clone size: once; CDR3 length: 14; CDR3 protein: CARSLNGANTEAFF; CDR3 DNA: TGTGCCAGAAGCTTGAATGGGGCTAACACTGAAGCTTTCTTT
V gene: TRBV21-1; J gene: TRBJ2-7; D gene: .; clone size: few; CDR3 length: 17; CDR3 protein: CASSTYLFQRGNYEQYF; CDR3 DNA: TGTGCCAGCAGCACTTACTTATTCCAGCGGGGGAACTACGAGCAGTACTTC
V gene: TRBV5-1; J gene: TRBJ2-3; D gene: TRBD1; clone size: .; CDR3 length: 14; CDR3 protein: CASSRQGTTDTQYF; CDR3 DNA: TGCGCCAGCAGCCGACAGGGAACCACAGATACGCAGTATTTT
V gene: TRBV27; J gene: TRBJ1-5; D gene: .; clone size: .; CDR3 length: 14; CDR3 protein: CASSFRRSNQPQHF; CDR3 DNA: TGTGCCAGCAGTTTTCGGAGGAGCAATCAGCCCCAGCATTTT
V gene: TRBV5-1; J gene: TRBJ2-1; D gene: TRBD2; clone size: .; CDR3 length: 15; CDR3 protein: CASSLAGGGYNEQFF; CDR3 DNA: TGCGCCAGCAGCTTGGCCGGGGGGGGGTACAATGAGCAGTTCTTC
V gene: TRBV2; J gene: TRBJ1-1; D gene: TRBD1; clone size: .; CDR3 length: 14; CDR3 protein: CASRQIDRGSEAFF; CDR3 DNA: TGTGCCAGCAGACAAATAGACAGGGGATCTGAAGCTTTCTTT
V gene: TRBV5-1; J gene: TRBJ1-1; D gene: .; clone size: .; CDR3 length: 15; CDR3 protein: CASSLEDSGGTEAFF; CDR3 DNA: TGCGCCAGCAGCTTGGAGGACAGTGGGGGCACTGAAGCTTTCTTT
V gene: TRBV5-8; J gene: TRBJ2-3; D gene: .; clone size: .; CDR3 length: 12; CDR3 protein: CASSSEGVTQYF; CDR3 DNA: TGTGCCAGCAGCTCAGAGGGTGTTACGCAGTATTTT
V gene: TRBV5-8; J gene: TRBJ1-5; D gene: TRBD1; clone size: .; CDR3 length: 15; CDR3 protein: CASRTGQGAFQPQHF; CDR3 DNA: TGTGCCAGCAGGACGGGACAGGGGGCATTTCAGCCCCAGCATTTT
V gene: TRBV25-1; J gene: TRBJ1-2; D gene: .; clone size: .; CDR3 length: 15; CDR3 protein: CASLGWATPNYGYTF; CDR3 DNA: TGTGCCAGCCTTGGTTGGGCCACACCTAACTATGGCTACACCTTC
V gene: TRBV6-5; J gene: TRBJ1-3; D gene: .; clone size: .; CDR3 length: 14; CDR3 protein: CASRRTPAGNTIYF; CDR3 DNA: TGTGCCAGCAGGAGGACTCCGGCTGGAAACACCATATATTTT
V gene: TRBV15; J gene: TRBJ2-5; D gene: .; clone size: once; CDR3 length: 13; CDR3 protein: CATSRGAGETQYF; CDR3 DNA: TGTGCCACCAGCAGAGGGGCAGGGGAGACCCAGTACTTC
V gene: TRBV7-3; J gene: TRBJ2-2; D gene: TRBD2; clone size: once; CDR3 length: 15; CDR3 protein: CASSEGLVDTGELFF; CDR3 DNA: TGTGCCAGCAGCGAGGGACTAGTGGACACCGGGGAGCTGTTTTTT
V gene: TRBV28; J gene: TRBJ1-5; D gene: .; clone size: .; CDR3 length: 15; CDR3 protein: CASSTGSPGGQPQHF; CDR3 DNA: TGTGCCAGCAGTACGGGATCGCCCGGGGGTCAGCCCCAGCATTTT
V gene: TRBV2; J gene: TRBJ2-3; D gene: .; clone size: .; CDR3 length: 14; CDR3 protein: CASGLLRGTDTQYF; CDR3 DNA: TGTGCCAGCGGGCTTCTCCGAGGGACAGATACGCAGTATTTT
V gene: TRBV9; J gene: TRBJ2-2; D gene: TRBD2; clone size: .; CDR3 length: 19; CDR3 protein: CASSVGLAGAQPNTGELFF; CDR3 DNA: TGTGCCAGCAGCGTAGGACTAGCGGGGGCCCAACCGAACACCGGGGAGCTGTTTTTT
V gene: TRBV6-6; J gene: TRBJ2-7; D gene: TRBD2; clone size: few; CDR3 length: 16; CDR3 protein: CAATGDSGRSSYEQYF; CDR3 DNA: TGTGCTGCGACTGGTGATAGCGGGAGAAGCTCCTACGAGCAGTACTTC
V gene: TRBV27; J gene: TRBJ2-5; D gene: TRBD1; clone size: .; CDR3 length: 15; CDR3 protein: CASSSIGQGIETQYF; CDR3 DNA: TGTGCCAGCAGTTCGATCGGACAGGGCATAGAGACCCAGTACTTC
V gene: TRBV9; J gene: TRBJ1-1; D gene: TRBD1; clone size: .; CDR3 length: 15; CDR3 protein: CASSGRTGANTEAFF; CDR3 DNA: TGTGCCAGCAGCGGACGGACAGGGGCGAACACTGAAGCTTTCTTT
V gene: TRBV7-8; J gene: TRBJ2-7; D gene: .; clone size: .; CDR3 length: 15; CDR3 protein: CASSPFGTFSYEQYF; CDR3 DNA: TGTGCCAGCAGCCCCTTCGGGACATTTTCCTACGAGCAGTACTTC
V gene: TRBV7-2; J gene: TRBJ2-3; D gene: .; clone size: once; CDR3 length: 15; CDR3 protein: CASSPLGGKADTQYF; CDR3 DNA: TGTGCCAGCAGCCCCCTCGGAGGGAAGGCAGATACGCAGTATTTT
V gene: TRBV27; J gene: TRBJ2-5; D gene: .; clone size: .; CDR3 length: 15; CDR3 protein: CASSLGGADQETQYF; CDR3 DNA: TGTGCCAGCAGTTTAGGTGGAGCGGATCAAGAGACCCAGTACTTC
V gene: TRBV5-1; J gene: TRBJ2-5; D gene: TRBD1; clone size: few; CDR3 length: 18; CDR3 protein: CASSLPRGDRANQETQYF; CDR3 DNA: TGCGCCAGCAGCCTTCCGAGGGGGGACAGGGCCAACCAAGAGACCCAGTACTTC
V gene: TRBV2; J gene: TRBJ1-2; D gene: .; clone size: .; CDR3 length: 14; CDR3 protein: CASSEPGKSYGYTF; CDR3 DNA: TGTGCCAGCAGTGAACCAGGGAAGAGCTATGGCTACACCTTC
V gene: TRBV18; J gene: TRBJ2-7; D gene: .; clone size: .; CDR3 length: 12; CDR3 protein: CASSPFRGEQYF; CDR3 DNA: TGTGCCAGCTCACCTTTTAGAGGCGAGCAGTACTTC
V gene: TRBV2; J gene: TRBJ2-3; D gene: .; clone size: few; CDR3 length: 11; CDR3 protein: CASSQTDTQYF; CDR3 DNA: TGTGCCAGCAGCCAAACAGATACGCAGTATTTT
V gene: TRBV7-2; J gene: TRBJ1-3; D gene: TRBD1; clone size: once; CDR3 length: 15; CDR3 protein: CASSPDRGPGNTIYF; CDR3 DNA: TGTGCCAGCAGCCCCGACAGGGGGCCTGGAAACACCATATATTTT